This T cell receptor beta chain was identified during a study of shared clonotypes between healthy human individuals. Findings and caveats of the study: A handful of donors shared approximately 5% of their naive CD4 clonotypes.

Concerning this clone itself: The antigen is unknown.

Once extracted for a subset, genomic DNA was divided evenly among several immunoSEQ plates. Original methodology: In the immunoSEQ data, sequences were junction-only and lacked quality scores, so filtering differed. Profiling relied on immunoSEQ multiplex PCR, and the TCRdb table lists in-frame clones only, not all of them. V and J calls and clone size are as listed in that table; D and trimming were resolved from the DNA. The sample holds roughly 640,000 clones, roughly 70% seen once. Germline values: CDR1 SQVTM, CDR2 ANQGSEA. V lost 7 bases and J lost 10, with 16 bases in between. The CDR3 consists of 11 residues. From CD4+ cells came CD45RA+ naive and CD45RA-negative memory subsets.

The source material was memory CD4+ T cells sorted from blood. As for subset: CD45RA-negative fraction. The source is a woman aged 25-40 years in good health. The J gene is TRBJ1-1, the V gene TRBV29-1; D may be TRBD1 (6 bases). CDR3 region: CSGNRDRRAFF. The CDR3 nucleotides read TGCAGCGGAAACAGGGATCGAAGAGCTTTCTTT.